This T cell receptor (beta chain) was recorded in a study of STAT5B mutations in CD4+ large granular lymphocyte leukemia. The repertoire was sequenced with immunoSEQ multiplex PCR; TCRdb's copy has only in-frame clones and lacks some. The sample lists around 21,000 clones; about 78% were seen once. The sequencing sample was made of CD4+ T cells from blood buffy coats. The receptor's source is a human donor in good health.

CDR3 region: CASSLTGDTYNEQFF. The CDR3 DNA follows: TGTGCCAGCAGCCTGACTGGAGACACCTACAATGAGCAGTTCTTC. J is TRBJ2-1 and V is TRBV7-2, with D hard to call. The germline gives CDR1 SGHTA, CDR2 FQGNSA. The CDR3 is 15 residues long. The V and J ends lost 5 bases and 2 bases respectively, with 13 bases between them.